A selection of T cell receptor beta chains follows, all from one sample in a study of T cells in Graves' hyperthyroidism and ophthalmopathy. TCRdb called the multiplex PCR reads again in MiXCR, with one record for every CDR3 protein. The sample has hundreds of thousands of distinct CDR3 sequences, 15% to 20% seen once. Sequenced: blood. The receptors stem from a middle-aged man with Graves' ophthalmopathy. Both conserved end residues are part of each CDR3. D genes are given only for firm matches. Size values are once, few and many counts, or a class for expanded clones, and some rows have none.

d_call: NA; j_call: TRBJ2-7; clone_size: many; v_call: TRBV5-1; cdr3_nt: TGCGCCAGCAGCTTGGGTACACCATCCTACGAGCAGTACTTC; cdr3_aa: CASSLGTPSYEQYF
d_call: TRBD1; j_call: TRBJ1-1; clone_size: NA; v_call: TRBV18; cdr3_nt: TGTGCCAGCTCACTTCTTCCCGGGACAGTGAACACTGAAGCTTTCTTT; cdr3_aa: CASSLLPGTVNTEAFF
d_call: TRBD2; j_call: TRBJ2-5; clone_size: NA; v_call: TRBV3-1; cdr3_nt: TGTGCCAGCAGCCCAACCGCGGGACTAGATGAGACCCAGTACTTC; cdr3_aa: CASSPTAGLDETQYF
d_call: NA; j_call: TRBJ1-1; clone_size: few; v_call: TRBV5-5; cdr3_nt: TGTGCCAGCAGCAACAGGGACCCCAGGCGGGCTTTCTTT; cdr3_aa: CASSNRDPRRAFF
d_call: TRBD2; j_call: TRBJ2-3; clone_size: many; v_call: TRBV28; cdr3_nt: TGTGCCAGCAGCCCACTAGCGGGACGGACAGATACGCAGTATTTT; cdr3_aa: CASSPLAGRTDTQYF
d_call: NA; j_call: TRBJ1-1; clone_size: NA; v_call: TRBV7-6; cdr3_nt: TGTGCCAGCAGCTTGGGTACGAACACTGGAGCTTTCTTT; cdr3_aa: CASSLGTNTGAFF
d_call: TRBD2; j_call: TRBJ2-7; clone_size: NA; v_call: TRBV15; cdr3_nt: TGTGCCACCAGGGGGGGGTCCGGGGACGAGCAGTACTTC; cdr3_aa: CATRGGSGDEQYF
d_call: TRBD2; j_call: TRBJ2-3; clone_size: NA; v_call: TRBV29-1; cdr3_nt: TGCAGCGCCGCCCCCCGACTAGCTGGGCTCACAGATACGCAGTATTTT; cdr3_aa: CSAAPRLAGLTDTQYF
d_call: NA; j_call: TRBJ1-1; clone_size: many; v_call: TRBV11-2; cdr3_nt: TGTGCCAGCAGCTCCTCGGTGAGCACTGAAGCTTTCTTT; cdr3_aa: CASSSSVSTEAFF
d_call: NA; j_call: TRBJ2-3; clone_size: few; v_call: TRBV9; cdr3_nt: TGTGCCAGCAGCGCGGGCCAGGGGAGGAAAACAGATACGCAGTATTTT; cdr3_aa: CASSAGQGRKTDTQYF
d_call: TRBD1; j_call: TRBJ1-5; clone_size: few; v_call: TRBV4-1; cdr3_nt: TGCGCCAGCAGCCAAGCCGACCACAGGGGGCGCGGTCAGCCCCAGCATTTT; cdr3_aa: CASSQADHRGRGQPQHF
d_call: NA; j_call: TRBJ2-7; clone_size: many; v_call: TRBV2; cdr3_nt: TGTGCCAGCAATCGGGATCTTGGGTACGAGCAGTACTTC; cdr3_aa: CASNRDLGYEQYF
d_call: NA; j_call: TRBJ1-1; clone_size: few; v_call: TRBV29-1; cdr3_nt: TGCAGCGCCCACGTTATCCACACTGAAGCTTTCTTT; cdr3_aa: CSAHVIHTEAFF
d_call: NA; j_call: TRBJ2-1; clone_size: many; v_call: TRBV11-2; cdr3_nt: TGTGCCAGCAGCTCTTTCCCTGGGCTATCCCCCAATGAGCAGTTCTTC; cdr3_aa: CASSSFPGLSPNEQFF
d_call: NA; j_call: TRBJ1-1; clone_size: many; v_call: TRBV6-1; cdr3_nt: TGTGCCAGCGGCACCGATTCGAACACTGAAGCTTTCTTT; cdr3_aa: CASGTDSNTEAFF